Listed below are T cell receptor beta chains from one sample, sequenced in a study of CD8 T cells in Susac syndrome. TCRdb reprocessed the immunoSEQ multiplex PCR reads via MiXCR and lists one record per CDR3 protein. The sample has about 180,000 distinct CDR3 sequences, around 94% seen once. The material sequenced was CD4+ T cells from PBMCs. The source is a human donor with Susac syndrome. CDR3s include the opening cysteine and the closing phenylalanine or tryptophan. The order of the fields is J gene, V gene, D gene, clone size, CDR3 protein, CDR3 DNA. A D gene is named only where the DNA matches it firmly. Only part of the rows carry a size: once, few, many, or a class if the clone is expanded.

>TRBJ2-7|TRBV29-1|TRBD2|NA
CSGQASGPGEQYF
TGCAGCGGCCAGGCTAGCGGGCCGGGGGAGCAGTACTTC
>TRBJ1-1|TRBV20-1|NA|NA
CSAPSVRTEAFF
TGCAGTGCTCCATCTGTTCGGACTGAAGCTTTCTTT
>TRBJ2-3|TRBV29-1|TRBD2|NA
CSVDNLAGVSDTQYF
TGCAGCGTTGATAACCTAGCGGGAGTATCAGATACGCAGTATTTT
>TRBJ2-7|TRBV5-6|NA|NA
CASRRSSYEQYF
TGTGCCAGCAGGAGGAGCTCCTACGAGCAGTACTTC
>TRBJ1-1|TRBV23-1|NA|NA
CASSHSNLPLNTEAFF
TGCGCCAGCAGTCATAGTAACCTTCCTCTGAACACTGAAGCTTTCTTT
>TRBJ1-5|TRBV6-5|NA|few
CASSYSRSNQPQHF
TGTGCCAGCAGTTACTCTAGGTCTAATCAGCCCCAGCATTTT
>TRBJ1-1|TRBV18|NA|NA
CASSPYSLNTEAFF
TGTGCCAGCTCACCATACAGTTTGAACACTGAAGCTTTCTTT
>TRBJ2-4|TRBV5-4|NA|NA
CASSLAVGSGIQYF
TGTGCCAGCAGCTTGGCCGTTGGCAGTGGCATTCAGTACTTC
>TRBJ2-5|TRBV5-4|NA|NA
CASSLDSRETQYF
TGTGCCAGCAGCTTGGACTCCCGAGAGACCCAGTACTTC
>TRBJ1-1|TRBV30|NA|NA
CAWSPRQVEAFF
TGTGCCTGGAGTCCGAGACAGGTTGAAGCTTTCTTT
>TRBJ2-4|TRBV3-1|NA|NA
CASSLTAGARNIQYF
TGTGCCAGCAGCCTCACCGCGGGGGCACGAAACATTCAGTACTTC
>TRBJ1-2|TRBV6-5|NA|NA
CASSYSYSGTKDGYTF
TGTGCCAGCAGTTACTCATACTCCGGGACGAAAGATGGCTACACCTTC
>TRBJ2-3|TRBV7-9|TRBD2|once
CASRHGTIYTTDTQYF
TGTGCCAGCAGACACGGGACTATTTATACCACAGATACGCAGTATTTT
>TRBJ2-1|TRBV6-5|NA|NA
CASSYFGEATDNEQFF
TGTGCCAGCAGTTACTTCGGGGAGGCAACAGACAATGAGCAGTTCTTC
>TRBJ1-2|TRBV11-2|NA|NA
CASSFARNGYTF
TGTGCCAGCAGCTTCGCCAGGAATGGCTACACCTTC
>TRBJ1-1|TRBV13|NA|NA
CASSLSPRNTEAFF
TGTGCCAGCAGCTTATCACCAAGAAACACTGAAGCTTTCTTT
>TRBJ2-6|TRBV5-1|NA|NA
CASSLTGSSGANVLTF
TGCGCCAGCAGCTTGACAGGATCCTCTGGGGCCAACGTCCTGACTTTC
>TRBJ2-3|TRBV11-2|TRBD2|NA
CASSYLGGKDTQYF
TGTGCCAGCAGCTACCTGGGAGGGAAAGATACGCAGTATTTT
>TRBJ2-4|TRBV27|NA|NA
CASSLNGGDIQYF
TGTGCCAGCAGTTTAAATGGGGGAGACATTCAGTACTTC
>TRBJ2-5|TRBV12-3/TRBV12-4|TRBD1|NA
CASGTGGDFQETQYF
TGTGCCAGCGGTACAGGGGGCGATTTCCAAGAGACCCAGTACTTC
>TRBJ2-4|TRBV23-1|NA|NA
CASSQSAGWYIQYF
TGCGCCAGCAGTCAGAGCGCAGGGTGGTACATTCAGTACTTC
>TRBJ2-1|TRBV12-3/TRBV12-4|NA|NA
CASTLRRGLGNNEQFF
TGTGCCAGCACCCTCCGTCGGGGTCTGGGAAACAATGAGCAGTTCTTC
>TRBJ2-7|TRBV7-2|NA|NA
CASRPNPGQQYEQYF
TGTGCCAGCAGGCCTAACCCCGGACAACAGTACGAGCAGTACTTC
>TRBJ1-5|TRBV12-3/TRBV12-4|NA|NA
CASRTGEGGNQPQHF
TGTGCCAGCAGGACCGGGGAGGGCGGCAATCAGCCCCAGCATTTT
>TRBJ2-7|TRBV28|NA|NA
CASLGVGWTYEQYF
TGTGCCAGCCTGGGGGTTGGGTGGACATACGAGCAGTACTTC
>TRBJ1-4|TRBV5-1|NA|NA
CASSLVQGNEKLFF
TGCGCCAGCAGCTTAGTGCAGGGGAATGAAAAACTGTTTTTT
>TRBJ1-2|TRBV20-1|TRBD1|NA
CSARAGTGGADYTF
TGCAGTGCTAGAGCGGGGACAGGGGGCGCGGACTACACCTTC
>TRBJ1-2|TRBV29-1|TRBD1|NA
CSGRDRAYGYTF
TGCAGCGGCCGGGACAGGGCCTATGGCTACACCTTC
>TRBJ2-7|TRBV30|TRBD2|NA
CAWRPPGEGDEQYF
TGTGCCTGGAGACCTCCCGGGGAGGGAGACGAGCAGTACTTC
>TRBJ2-2|TRBV2|NA|NA
CASSQDGPNTGELFF
TGTGCCAGCAGTCAGGACGGACCGAACACCGGGGAGCTGTTTTTT
>TRBJ1-2|TRBV4-1|NA|NA
CASSQVGRVSYGYTF
TGCGCCAGCAGCCAAGTGGGCAGGGTGTCCTATGGCTACACCTTC
>TRBJ1-4|TRBV25-1|NA|NA
CASSPARVDEKLFF
TGTGCCAGCAGTCCTGCCAGGGTTGATGAAAAACTGTTTTTT
>TRBJ2-1|TRBV20-1|NA|few
CSAISMTGNEQFF
TGCAGTGCTATCTCTATGACCGGGAATGAGCAGTTCTTC
>TRBJ2-1|TRBV5-1|TRBD2|NA
CASSSTSGGAYEQFF
TGCGCCAGCAGCTCGACTAGCGGGGGGGCCTATGAGCAGTTCTTC
>TRBJ2-1|TRBV20-1|TRBD2|NA
CSASGKTSGRYNEQFF
TGCAGTGCTAGTGGTAAAACTAGCGGGAGGTACAATGAGCAGTTCTTC
>TRBJ2-7|TRBV6-2/TRBV6-3|TRBD2|NA
CASSSQGGSYEQYF
TGTGCCAGCAGTTCCCAGGGCGGGAGCTACGAGCAGTACTTC
>TRBJ2-3|TRBV20-1|NA|once
CSATLLDSGTDTQYF
TGCAGTGCTACCCTCCTGGACAGCGGCACAGATACGCAGTATTTT
>TRBJ2-1|TRBV6-2/TRBV6-3|NA|NA
CASSYGRSRYNEQFF
TGTGCCAGCAGTTACGGGCGGAGTCGGTACAATGAGCAGTTCTTC
>TRBJ2-3|TRBV18|NA|NA
CASSPPHTDTQYF
TGTGCCAGCTCACCACCGCACACAGATACGCAGTATTTT
>TRBJ1-5|TRBV18|TRBD1|NA
CASSPDRDRNQPQHF
TGTGCCAGCTCACCAGACAGGGACCGCAATCAGCCCCAGCATTTT
>TRBJ1-1|TRBV20-1|NA|NA
CSAIPGGRWEAFF
TGCAGTGCTATACCGGGGGGGCGATGGGAAGCTTTCTTT
>TRBJ2-1|TRBV5-1|TRBD1|NA
CASSTDRVDHNEQFF
TGCGCCAGCAGCACTGACAGGGTAGACCACAATGAGCAGTTCTTC
>TRBJ2-2|TRBV3-1|NA|NA
CASSHNTGELFF
TGTGCCAGCAGTCATAACACCGGGGAGCTGTTTTTT
>TRBJ2-3|TRBV18|NA|NA
CASSPSGTHGDTQYF
TGTGCCAGCTCACCGTCCGGGACCCACGGAGATACGCAGTATTTT
>TRBJ1-2|TRBV6-6|NA|NA
CASGPGFSHNYGYTF
TGTGCCAGCGGCCCAGGGTTCTCTCATAACTATGGCTACACCTTC
>TRBJ1-4|TRBV18|NA|NA
CASSPRQATNEKLFF
TGTGCCAGCTCACCTCGACAGGCAACTAATGAAAAACTGTTTTTT